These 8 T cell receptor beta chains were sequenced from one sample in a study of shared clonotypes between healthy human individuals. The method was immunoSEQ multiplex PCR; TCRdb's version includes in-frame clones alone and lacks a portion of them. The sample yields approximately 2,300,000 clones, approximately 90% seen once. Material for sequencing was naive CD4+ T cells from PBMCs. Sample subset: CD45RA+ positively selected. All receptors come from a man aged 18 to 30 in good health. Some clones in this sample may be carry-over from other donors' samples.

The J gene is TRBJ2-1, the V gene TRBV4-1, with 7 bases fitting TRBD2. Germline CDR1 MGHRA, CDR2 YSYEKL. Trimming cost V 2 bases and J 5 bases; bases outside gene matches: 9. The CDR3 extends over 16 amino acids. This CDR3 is CASSQQWRESHNEQFF. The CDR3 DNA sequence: TGCGCCAGCAGCCAACAGTGGCGGGAGTCTCACAATGAGCAGTTCTTC.

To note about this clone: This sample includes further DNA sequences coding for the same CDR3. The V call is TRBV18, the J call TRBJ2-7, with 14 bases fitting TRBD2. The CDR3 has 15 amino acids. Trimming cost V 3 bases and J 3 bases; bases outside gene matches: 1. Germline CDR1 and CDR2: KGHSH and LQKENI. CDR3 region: CASSPGTSGSYEQYF. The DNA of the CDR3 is TGTGCCAGCTCACCTGGGACTAGCGGGAGCTACGAGCAGTACTTC.

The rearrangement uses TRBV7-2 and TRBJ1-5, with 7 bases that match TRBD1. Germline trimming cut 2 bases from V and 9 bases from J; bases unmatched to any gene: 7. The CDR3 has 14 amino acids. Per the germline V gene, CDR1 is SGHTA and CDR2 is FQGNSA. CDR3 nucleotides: TGTGCCAGCAGCTTACAGGGGGTGGTATTGCCCCAGCATTTT. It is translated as CASSLQGVVLPQHF.

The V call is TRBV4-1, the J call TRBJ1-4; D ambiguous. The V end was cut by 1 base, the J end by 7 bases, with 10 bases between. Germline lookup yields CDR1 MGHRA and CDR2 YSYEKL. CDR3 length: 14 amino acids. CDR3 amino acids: CASSQGRRAEKLFF. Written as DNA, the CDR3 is TGCGCCAGCAGCCAAGGCCGGAGGGCTGAAAAACTGTTTTTT.

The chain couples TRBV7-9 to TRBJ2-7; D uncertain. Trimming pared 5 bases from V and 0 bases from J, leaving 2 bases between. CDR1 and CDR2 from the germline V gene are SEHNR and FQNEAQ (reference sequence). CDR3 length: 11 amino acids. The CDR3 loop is CASSHSYEQYF. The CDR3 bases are TGTGCCAGCAGCCACTCCTACGAGCAGTACTTC.

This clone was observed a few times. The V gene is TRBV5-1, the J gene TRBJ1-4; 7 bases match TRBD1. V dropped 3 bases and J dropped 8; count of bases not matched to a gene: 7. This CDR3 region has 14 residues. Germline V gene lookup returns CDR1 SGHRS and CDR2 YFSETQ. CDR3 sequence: CASSSTGQGEKLFF. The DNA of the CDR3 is TGCGCCAGCAGCTCGACAGGGCAAGGGGAAAAACTGTTTTTT.

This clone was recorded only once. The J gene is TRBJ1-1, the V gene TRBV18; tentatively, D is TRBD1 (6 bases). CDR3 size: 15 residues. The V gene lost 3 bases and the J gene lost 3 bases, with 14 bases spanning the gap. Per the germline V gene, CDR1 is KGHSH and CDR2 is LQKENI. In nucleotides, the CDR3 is TGTGCCAGCTCACCCGGGGGGGGCAGGGACACTGAAGCTTTCTTT. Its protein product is CASSPGGGRDTEAFF.

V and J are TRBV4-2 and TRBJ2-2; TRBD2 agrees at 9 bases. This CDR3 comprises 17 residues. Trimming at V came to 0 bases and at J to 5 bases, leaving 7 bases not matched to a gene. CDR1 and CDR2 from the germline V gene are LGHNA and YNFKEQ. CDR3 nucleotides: TGTGCCAGCAGCCAAGATCAGACTAGCGGAGGGACCGGGGAGCTGTTTTTT. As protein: CASSQDQTSGGTGELFF.